These 25 T cell receptor beta chains were all obtained from the same sample, sequenced in a study of cytomegalovirus exposure and HLA in healthy donors. Primers for the PCR totalled 60 Vbeta and 13 Jbeta. The protocol was immunoSEQ multiplex PCR, while the TCRdb copy is restricted to in-frame clones and leaves out a portion. The sample lists under 200,000 clones; about three quarters were seen once. The source material was PBMCs. The receptor source for this set is a woman aged 40 to 50 in good health and CMV-seronegative.

The count of this clone is one. The rearrangement joins TRBV19 to TRBJ2-4; TRBD1 matches 11 bases. Germline values: CDR1 LNHDA, CDR2 SQIVND (reference sequence). Trimming took 7 bases from V and 8 from J; bases not matched to a gene: 7. The CDR3 runs to 14 residues. Written as DNA, the CDR3 is TGTGCCAGTACCACGGACAGGGGGCGTGACATTCAGTACTTC. Its translation: CASTTDRGRDIQYF.

The chain uses TRBV6-1 and TRBJ1-1, with TRBD1 identical over 7 bases. V gave up 1 base and J gave up 4 bases; unmatched junction bases: 6. The CDR3 is made up of 15 amino acids. The germline gives CDR1 MNHNS, CDR2 SASEGT. The CDR3 protein is CASSEGDRVGTEAFF. In nucleotides, the CDR3 is TGTGCCAGCAGTGAAGGAGACAGGGTGGGCACTGAAGCTTTCTTT.

This clone was observed a few times. V and J are TRBV5-1 and TRBJ2-1; 7 bases agree with TRBD2. The J segment lost 4 bases and the V segment lost 6 bases, leaving 4 bases of the junction unmatched. This CDR3 region has 13 residues. The germline V gene encodes CDR1 SGHRS and CDR2 YFSETQ. Here the CDR3 reads CASMASGYNEQFF. In DNA form, the CDR3 reads TGCGCCAGCATGGCTAGCGGATACAATGAGCAGTTCTTC. Supplemented by reference TRBV5-1 and TRBJ2-1, the full variable domain reads KAGVTQTPRYLIKTRGQQVTLSCSPISGHRSVSWYQQTPGQGLQFLFEYFSETQRNKGNFPGRFSGRQFSNSRSEMNVSTLELGDSALYLCASMASGYNEQFFGPGTRLTVL.

The rearrangement uses TRBV19 and TRBJ1-5; the D gene is possibly TRBD1 (6 bases). Per germline, CDR1 LNHDA and CDR2 SQIVND (reference sequence). This CDR3 is built from 14 residues. Trimming left V 5 bases short and J 3 bases short, with 11 bases between. The CDR3, as DNA: TGTGCCAGTAGTCCTCACAGGGACAATCAGCCCCAGCATTTT. This encodes CASSPHRDNQPQHF. Using reference TRBV19 and TRBJ1-5 for the parts outside the CDR3, the full variable domain is DGGITQSPKYLFRKEGQNVTLSCEQNLNHDAMYWYRQDPGQGLRLIYYSQIVNDFQKGDIAEGYSVSREKKESFPLTVTSAQKNPTAFYLCASSPHRDNQPQHFGDGTRLSIL.

Notes on this clone: This sample also contains other DNA sequences that code for the same CDR3. This chain uses TRBV2 with TRBJ1-1; a possible D gene is TRBD1 (5 bases). Trimming removed 8 bases at V and 3 bases at J, with 7 bases between. Per the germline V gene, CDR1 is SNHLY and CDR2 is FYNNEI. The CDR3 consists of 11 residues. The CDR3, as DNA: TGTGCCAGCGGGGGGGACACTGAAGCTTTCTTT. Translated, it gives CASGGDTEAFF.

This clone was seen only once. This chain joins TRBV2 and TRBJ1-2, with D hard to call. Germline CDR1 is SNHLY and CDR2 is FYNNEI. The CDR3 covers 13 residues. V dropped 4 bases and J dropped 7 bases, with 13 bases sitting between them. The CDR3 protein is CASSADYISGYTF. CDR3 DNA sequence: TGTGCCAGCAGTGCGGACTATATCTCTGGCTACACCTTC. Using reference TRBV2 and TRBJ1-2 for the parts outside the CDR3, the full variable domain is EPEVTQTPSHQVTQMGQEVILRCVPISNHLYFYWYRQILGQKVEFLVSFYNNEISEKSEIFDDQFSVERPDGSNFTLKIRSTKLEDSAMYFCASSADYISGYTFGSGTRLTVV.

This sequence joins TRBV28 and TRBJ2-3; 8 nucleotides align to TRBD2. V was clipped by 4 bases and J by 4 bases; unmatched bases: 7. Germline V CDR1 and CDR2: MDHEN, SYDVKM. CDR3 length: 15 amino acids. The CDR3 DNA is TGTGCCAGCAGTTCCCTTCGGGGGGGCGCAGATACGCAGTATTTT. It yields the protein CASSSLRGGADTQYF.

The rearrangement uses TRBV28 and TRBJ2-1; possibly TRBD2 for D (6 bases). The V and J ends lost 7 bases and 6 bases respectively, with 19 bases between them. Germline CDR1 and CDR2: MDHEN and SYDVKM. CDR3 length: 15 amino acids. Here the CDR3 reads CASTLGGAPINEQFF. CDR3 DNA: TGTGCCAGCACCCTAGGCGGGGCCCCGATCAATGAGCAGTTCTTC. The complete variable domain, with remaining parts taken from reference TRBV28 and TRBJ2-1, reads DVKVTQSSRYLVKRTGEKVFLECVQDMDHENMFWYRQDPGLGLRLIYFSYDVKMKEKGDIPEGYSVSREKKERFSLILESASTNQTSMYLCASTLGGAPINEQFFGPGTRLTVL.

This clone showed up just a few times. The genes are TRBV6-5 and TRBJ2-5, with D perhaps TRBD2 (5 bases). The CDR3 covers 15 residues. V was pared by 0 bases and J by 1 base, with 9 bases between. Germline values: CDR1 MNHEY, CDR2 SVGAGI. CDR3 nucleotides: TGTGCCAGCAGTTACTCTAGCGCGTCCCAAGAGACCCAGTACTTC. The encoded protein is CASSYSSASQETQYF.

The chain links TRBV5-4 to TRBJ1-6; a possible D gene is TRBD1 (6 bases). The germline CDR1 and CDR2 sequences are SGHNT and YYREEE (reference sequence). V lost 4 bases to trimming and J lost 7 bases, with 12 bases between them. This CDR3 has 14 amino acids. For the CDR3, the DNA is TGTGCCAGCAGCCTTGAGCAGGGGAATTCACCCCTCCACTTT. This encodes CASSLEQGNSPLHF.

The chain links TRBV10-3 to TRBJ1-3; D is unresolved. The CDR3 loop spans 12 amino acids. V was shortened by 6 bases and J by 15 bases, with 18 bases between the two germline ends. CDR1 and CDR2 from the germline V gene are ENHRY and SYGVKD. This chain's CDR3 is CAISDPGRGGYF. CDR3 bases: TGTGCCATCAGCGACCCGGGGAGAGGAGGATATTTT.

The chain links TRBV7-9 to TRBJ2-1; TRBD2 is a possible D gene (6 bases). This CDR3 contains 16 residues. Trimming shortened V by 2 bases and J by 3 bases, and 14 bases separated the two germline ends. Germline V gene sequence: CDR1 SEHNR, CDR2 FQNEAQ (reference sequence). The CDR3 nucleotides are TGTGCCAGCAGCTTAACTCCCGGGGGTATCTACAATGAGCAGTTCTTC. As protein: CASSLTPGGIYNEQFF. Full variable domain (outside the CDR3, taken from reference TRBV7-9 and TRBJ2-1): DTGVSQNPRHKITKRGQNVTFRCDPISEHNRLYWYRQTLGQGPEFLTYFQNEAQLEKSRLLSDRFSAERPKGSFSTLEIQRTEQGDSAMYLCASSLTPGGIYNEQFFGPGTRLTVL.

This clone showed up just once. This chain uses TRBV19 with TRBJ2-2, with D perhaps TRBD1 (6 bases). Trimming left V 7 bases short and J 0 bases short, with 12 bases between. Germline V gene sequence: CDR1 LNHDA, CDR2 SQIVND (reference sequence). The CDR3 runs to 15 residues. The CDR3 nucleotides read TGTGCCAGTACCCGACAGGTTTCGAACACCGGGGAGCTGTTTTTT. Its translation is CASTRQVSNTGELFF.

V is TRBV6-5 and J is TRBJ2-1; TRBD2 matches 10 bases. CDR3 length: 13 residues. CDR1 and CDR2 from the germline V gene are MNHEY and SVGAGI. J gave up 13 bases and V 1 base, and 4 bases lay outside the gene matches. The CDR3 protein is CASSYFKRGGQFF. The CDR3 DNA reads as TGTGCCAGCAGTTACTTTAAGCGGGGGGGACAGTTCTTC.

The chain joins TRBV10-3 to TRBJ2-7, with TRBD2 matching 7 bases. The CDR3 runs 14 residues. After removal of 3 bases from V and 5 bases from J, the junction contained 7 bases not matched to a gene. The germline V gene encodes CDR1 ENHRY and CDR2 SYGVKD. As DNA, the CDR3 is TGTGCCATCAGTGATTCGGGGGGTGTGAACGAGCAGTACTTC. Its protein product is CAISDSGGVNEQYF.

The chain recombines TRBV4-1 with TRBJ1-2; 9 bases map to TRBD1. After removal of 6 bases from V and 10 bases from J, the junction contained 18 bases not matched to a gene. CDR3 length: 16 amino acids. CDR1 MGHRA and CDR2 YSYEKL come from the germline V gene. The CDR3: CASSLKGHRDREDYTF. The DNA for the CDR3 is TGCGCCAGCAGTCTAAAGGGCCACCGGGACAGGGAAGACTACACCTTC.

The sample holds a few counts of this clone. The DNA for the CDR3 is TGTGCCAGCAGCTTGTCTCGGGTACCATTAGCAAATCAGCCCCAGCATTTT. Residues: CASSLSRVPLANQPQHF. V usage is TRBV7-9 and J usage is TRBJ1-5; D is unresolved. Germline lookup yields CDR1 SEHNR and CDR2 FQNEAQ (reference sequence). Trimming shortened V by 3 bases and J by 4 bases, and 19 bases separated the two germline ends. The CDR3 has 17 residues.

This clone was seen more than once but under ten times. This rearrangement joins TRBV13 to TRBJ2-3, with 13 bases identical to TRBD2. V was clipped by 4 bases and J by 0 bases; unmatched bases: 16. The germline V gene has CDR1 PRHDT and CDR2 FYEKMQ (reference sequence). There are 21 residues in the CDR3. DNA of the CDR3: TGTGCCAGCAGCTCCTTCTCCGGGACTAGCGGGGTGCTAGCTAGCACAGATACGCAGTATTTT. This codes for CASSSFSGTSGVLASTDTQYF.

This chain joins TRBV28 and TRBJ1-6; D remains unclear. Germline CDR1 reads MDHEN; CDR2 reads SYDVKM. Trimming stripped 3 bases from V and 7 bases from J, with 13 bases between. CDR3 length equals 15 residues. CDR3 in amino acids: CASSLNRRGNSPLHF. DNA for the CDR3: TGTGCCAGCAGTTTGAATCGGAGAGGGAATTCACCCCTCCACTTT.

There are a few counts of this clone. This chain links TRBV7-9 with TRBJ1-1; TRBD1 matches 7 bases. The CDR3 consists of 15 residues. V dropped 1 base and J dropped 4; count of bases not matched to a gene: 6. Germline CDR1 and CDR2: SEHNR and FQNEAQ (reference sequence). CDR3 bases: TGTGCCAGCAGCTTAGAAGGGGGCCGTAGCACTGAAGCTTTCTTT. This encodes CASSLEGGRSTEAFF.

The J gene is TRBJ1-6, the V gene TRBV2; no clear D gene. There are 14 residues in the CDR3. Trimming cost V 1 base and J 5 bases, with 6 bases left between them. CDR1 and CDR2 from the germline V gene are SNHLY and FYNNEI. DNA for the CDR3: TGTGCCAGCAGTGAAGTTACAGATAATTCACCCCTCCACTTT. This translates into CASSEVTDNSPLHF.

The chain links TRBV6-5 to TRBJ2-2, with 9 bases matching TRBD1. V was clipped by 5 bases and J by 6 bases; unmatched bases: 7. Germline V gives CDR1 MNHEY, CDR2 SVGAGI. The CDR3 spans 15 residues. CDR3 residues: CASSGTGKRSGELFF. The CDR3 DNA reads as TGTGCCAGCAGTGGGACAGGGAAGAGATCCGGGGAGCTGTTTTTT.

The genes are TRBV5-1 and TRBJ1-2; weak D call: TRBD1 (6 bases). Trimming stripped 1 base from V and 2 bases from J, with 15 bases between. This CDR3 region has 16 residues. Germline V CDR1 and CDR2: SGHRS, YFSETQ. This CDR3 is CASSLFKDSQNYGYTF. The CDR3 bases are TGCGCCAGCAGCTTGTTCAAGGACAGCCAAAACTATGGCTACACCTTC. Filled out from reference TRBV5-1 and TRBJ1-2, the complete variable domain reads KAGVTQTPRYLIKTRGQQVTLSCSPISGHRSVSWYQQTPGQGLQFLFEYFSETQRNKGNFPGRFSGRQFSNSRSEMNVSTLELGDSALYLCASSLFKDSQNYGYTFGSGTRLTVV.

The chain recombines TRBV23-1 with TRBJ1-2; maybe TRBD1 (5 bases). TRBV23-1 falls under the ORF class, with uncertain function. The germline V and J ends were trimmed by 4 bases and 2 bases, with 14 bases remaining between them. This CDR3 has 15 amino acids. As DNA, the CDR3 is TGCGCCAGCAGTCCACAGGACAAGAGGAACTATGGCTACACCTTC. This codes for CASSPQDKRNYGYTF.

This sequence joins TRBV4-1 and TRBJ2-5, with D maybe TRBD2 (5 bases). Matching the DNA end better, TRBJ2-7 makes the J call doubtful. The length of the CDR3 is 15 residues. Looked up from germline, CDR1 is MGHRA and CDR2 is YSYEKL. The CDR3 DNA is TGCGCCAGCAGCCAAGTGGGAGCTCGCTCCTACGAGCAGTACTTC. Its translation is CASSQVGARSYEQYF.